The TCR beta chain under discussion was sequenced for a study of cytomegalovirus exposure and HLA in healthy donors. Study-level background: Earlier findings included 100 million to 130 million unique TCR beta sequences obtained from about 180 million T cells.

The CDR3 is 14 amino acids. Looked up from germline, CDR1 is SGHNT and CDR2 is YYREEE (reference sequence). After removal of 5 bases from V and 6 bases from J, the junction contained 10 bases not matched to a gene. PCR amplification relied on 60 Vbeta primers (plus 13 Jbeta primers). This table comes from immunoSEQ multiplex PCR, and its TCRdb copy is limited to in-frame clones, with some not included. The sample lists approximately 170,000 clones; 68% were seen once. The TCR was taken from a man aged 45-65 years in good health and CMV-seronegative. The chain combines TRBV5-4 with TRBJ1-1; 7 bases line up with TRBD1. Sequencing was performed on PBMCs. CDR3 nucleotide sequence: TGTGCCAGCAGTCTCGGACAGGTCGGGGCTGAAGCTTTCTTT. Its translation: CASSLGQVGAEAFF.